The 30 T cell receptor beta chains below were found in one sample sequenced in a study of T cells after yellow fever vaccination. TCRdb used MiXCR to reprocess the 5' RACE reads, holding one entry per CDR3 protein. The table has just over 300,000 distinct CDR3 sequences, around 3.6% seen once. The sample was PBMCs, taken on the day of the yellow fever booster vaccination. These receptors were taken from a man aged 18 to 30 who received the YFV17D yellow fever vaccine.

Many counts were recorded for this clonotype. V and J are TRBV20-1 and TRBJ2-7, with D perhaps being TRBD1 or TRBD2 (6 bases each). The CDR3 covers 15 residues. Looked up from germline, CDR1 is DFQATT and CDR2 is SNEGSKA (reference sequence). V shed 6 bases and J shed 5 bases, with 23 bases lying between them. The CDR3 spells CSAEGEDSRRDEQYF. The CDR3, as DNA: TGCAGTGCCGAGGGTGAGGACAGCCGGAGGGACGAGCAGTACTTC.

The rearrangement uses TRBV6-5 and TRBJ1-2; 12 nucleotides align to TRBD1. The V and J ends lost 2 bases and 7 bases, in that order; junction bases with no gene match: 5. The CDR3 consists of 15 residues. Germline CDR1 is MNHEY and CDR2 is SVGAGI. DNA of the CDR3: TGTGCCAGCAGTTACCGGGACAGGGGGCGCCGTGGCTACACCTTC. It is translated as CASSYRDRGRRGYTF.

This clonotype was counted only a few times. This sequence joins TRBV7-2 and TRBJ1-5; possibly TRBD1 for D (5 bases). V was pared by 5 bases and J by 0 bases, with 20 bases between. Per the germline V gene, CDR1 is SGHTA and CDR2 is FQGNSA. The length of the CDR3 is 18 residues. CDR3 amino acids: CASSPKTGTGYSNQPQHF. The CDR3 DNA is TGTGCCAGCAGCCCCAAGACGGGGACCGGTTATAGCAATCAGCCCCAGCATTTT.

The rearrangement links TRBV5-1 to TRBJ2-5; a weak D match, TRBD2 (6 bases). This CDR3 is 13 amino acids long. Between the trimmed V and J ends, which lost 0 bases and 7 bases, there was a span of 10 bases. Germline CDR1 SGHRS, CDR2 YFSETQ. The DNA for the CDR3 is TGCGCCAGCAGCTTGGATCCGGAGGGGACCCAGTACTTC. It specifies CASSLDPEGTQYF.

This clonotype was counted at least ten times. CDR3 coding DNA: TGCGCCAGCAGCTTGGTAGGGACTGGAACCTACAATGAGCAGTTCTTC. This gives the protein CASSLVGTGTYNEQFF. The chain employs TRBV5-1 and TRBJ2-1, with D possibly matching TRBD2 (6 bases). The CDR3 has 16 residues. Germline V gives CDR1 SGHRS, CDR2 YFSETQ. The germline V and J ends were trimmed by 0 bases and 2 bases, with 12 bases remaining between them. The entire variable domain, with the rest obtained from reference TRBV5-1 and TRBJ2-1, is as follows: KAGVTQTPRYLIKTRGQQVTLSCSPISGHRSVSWYQQTPGQGLQFLFEYFSETQRNKGNFPGRFSGRQFSNSRSEMNVSTLELGDSALYLCASSLVGTGTYNEQFFGPGTRLTVL.

This sequence joins TRBV28 and TRBJ2-1; either TRBD1 or TRBD2 may supply D (5 bases each). The germline CDR1 and CDR2 sequences are MDHEN and SYDVKM. V lost 6 bases to trimming and J lost 4 bases, with 10 bases between them. This CDR3 comprises 13 residues. The CDR3 reads CASSTGAYNEQFF. CDR3 DNA sequence: TGTGCCAGCAGCACCGGGGCATACAATGAGCAGTTCTTC. Filled out from reference TRBV28 and TRBJ2-1, the complete variable domain reads DVKVTQSSRYLVKRTGEKVFLECVQDMDHENMFWYRQDPGLGLRLIYFSYDVKMKEKGDIPEGYSVSREKKERFSLILESASTNQTSMYLCASSTGAYNEQFFGPGTRLTVL.

This clonotype was seen a few times. The chain links TRBV7-9 to TRBJ2-1; 9 nucleotides agree with TRBD2. With 0 bases clipped from V and 6 bases from J, the junction kept 6 bases outside the gene matches. Germline CDR1 is SEHNR and CDR2 is FQNEAQ (reference sequence). The CDR3 runs to 16 residues. The CDR3 spells CASSLAGGGALNEQFF. The CDR3 bases are TGTGCCAGCAGCTTAGCTGGCGGGGGGGCCCTCAATGAGCAGTTCTTC.

The sample holds many counts of this clonotype. This chain connects TRBV7-8 to TRBJ2-7, with TRBD2 matching over 7 bases. Germline V gene data show CDR1 as SGHVS and CDR2 as FQNEAQ. J gave up 3 bases and V 8 bases, and 7 bases lay outside the gene matches. There are 13 residues in the CDR3. CDR3: CASGGDLLYEQYF. For the CDR3, the DNA is TGTGCCAGCGGGGGGGATCTTCTCTACGAGCAGTACTTC.

This clonotype was observed a few times. DNA of the CDR3: TGTGCCAGCAGTTACTCGCTTGAGGAGCTGAACACTGAAGCTTTCTTT. Translation: CASSYSLEELNTEAFF. V gene TRBV6-2 or TRBV6-3 combines with J gene TRBJ1-1; D remains unclear. CDR3 length: 16 residues. Per the germline V gene, CDR1 is MNHEY and CDR2 is SVGEGT. V was pared by 0 bases and J by 0 bases, with 11 bases between.

This clonotype was seen many times. The chain uses TRBV7-8 and TRBJ2-3; the D is unclear. The germline gives CDR1 SGHVS, CDR2 FQNEAQ. V was shortened by 5 bases and J by 6 bases, with 15 bases between the two germline ends. The CDR3 contains 14 residues. Here the CDR3 reads CASSISRIVDTQYF. In DNA, the CDR3 is TGTGCCAGCAGCATCTCTAGAATTGTCGATACGCAGTATTTT.

This clonotype was seen at least ten times. The V call is TRBV6-5, the J call TRBJ1-5; D unresolved. V was cut by 8 bases and J by 1 base, with 12 bases left in between. This CDR3 is built from 14 residues. Germline V lookup: CDR1 MNHEY, CDR2 SVGAGI. As DNA, the CDR3 is TGTGCCAGCGCGAGCAGGATGAGCAATCAGCCCCAGCATTTT. Its translation is CASASRMSNQPQHF.

This clonotype has only a few counts. The rearrangement uses TRBV7-9 and TRBJ2-5; D might be TRBD1 (5 bases). Trimming took off 3 bases at V and 5 bases at J, with 13 bases between the two ends. Germline V gene data show CDR1 as SEHNR and CDR2 as FQNEAQ (reference sequence). CDR3 length: 14 residues. CDR3 region: CASSFRIGVETQYF. For the CDR3, the DNA is TGTGCCAGCAGCTTTAGGATAGGGGTGGAGACCCAGTACTTC.

The DNA of the CDR3 is TGTGCCAGGGTGGGGACAGTGGGGAATGAGCAGTTCTTC. Translating it yields CARVGTVGNEQFF. The J gene is TRBJ2-1, the V gene TRBV6-2 or TRBV6-3, with TRBD1 matching over 7 bases. V lost 9 bases and J lost 7; bases outside the gene matches: 9. The germline V gene has CDR1 MNHEY and CDR2 SVGEGT. The CDR3 contains 13 residues.

This clonotype was detected many times. The gene calls are TRBV7-2 and TRBJ2-7; TRBD2 matches 9 bases. The V gene's germline CDR1 is SGHTA and CDR2 FQGNSA. Trimming at V came to 1 base and at J to 6 bases, leaving 7 bases not matched to a gene. The CDR3 consists of 15 residues. CDR3 bases: TGTGCCAGCAGCTTAGTCGGGACTAGCATCGGCGAGCAGTACTTC. It specifies CASSLVGTSIGEQYF. The full variable domain, with the rest looked up from reference TRBV7-2 and TRBJ2-7, is GAGVSQSPSNKVTEKGKDVELRCDPISGHTALYWYRQSLGQGLEFLIYFQGNSAPDKSGLPSDRFSAERTGGSVSTLTIQRTQQEDSAVYLCASSLVGTSIGEQYFGPGTRLTVT.

This clonotype was recorded many times. V gene TRBV2 combines with J gene TRBJ2-2, with D possibly being TRBD2 (6 bases). Germline-derived CDR1 and CDR2 are SNHLY and FYNNEI. The CDR3 is made up of 17 amino acids. The V gene lost 3 bases and the J gene lost 0 bases, with 14 bases spanning the gap. CDR3 coding DNA: TGTGCCAGCAGTGAGGCCCTTTGGGGGGCGAACACCGGGGAGCTGTTTTTT. Translated: CASSEALWGANTGELFF.

This clonotype was seen many times. The rearrangement uses TRBV5-1 and TRBJ2-3; a weak D match, TRBD2 (6 bases). This CDR3 is built from 14 residues. The germline V and J ends were trimmed by 5 bases and 4 bases, with 14 bases remaining between them. The germline gives CDR1 SGHRS, CDR2 YFSETQ. CDR3 loop: CASRKEGLADTQYF. CDR3 DNA sequence: TGCGCCAGCAGAAAGGAGGGACTGGCAGATACGCAGTATTTT.

This clonotype has at least ten counts. This chain links TRBV2 with TRBJ2-1; tentatively, D is TRBD2 (6 bases). The V and J ends lost 5 bases and 3 bases respectively, with 14 bases between them. CDR3 size: 15 residues. Per germline, CDR1 SNHLY and CDR2 FYNNEI. CDR3 amino acids: CASSPPGTVYNEQFF. The CDR3 DNA reads TGTGCCAGCAGTCCCCCCGGGACTGTCTACAATGAGCAGTTCTTC.

This clonotype was picked up a small number of times. J is TRBJ1-5 and V is TRBV29-1, with 8 positions matching TRBD1. After removal of 8 bases from V and 2 bases from J, the junction contained 5 bases not matched to a gene. Germline-derived CDR1 and CDR2 are SQVTM and ANQGSEA. The CDR3 spans 13 residues. The chain's CDR3 is CSYTGGGNQPQHF. The CDR3 nucleotides are TGCAGCTACACAGGGGGAGGCAATCAGCCCCAGCATTTT. The entire variable domain, with the rest obtained from reference TRBV29-1 and TRBJ1-5, is as follows: SAVISQKPSRDICQRGTSLTIQCQVDSQVTMMFWYRQQPGQSLTLIATANQGSEATYESGFVIDKFPISRPNLTFSTLTVSNMSPEDSSIYLCSYTGGGNQPQHFGDGTRLSIL.

The table lists this clonotype with many counts. The V and J genes are TRBV5-1 and TRBJ2-3; 13 nucleotides line up with TRBD2. Looked up from germline, CDR1 is SGHRS and CDR2 is YFSETQ. CDR3 size: 17 residues. Unmatched junction bases numbered 5, after V lost 3 bases and J lost 1 base. DNA of the CDR3: TGCGCCAGCAGCTGGACCGGGACTAGCGGGGGCACAGATACGCAGTATTTT. It encodes CASSWTGTSGGTDTQYF.

In this sample, this clonotype turned up many times. The V call is TRBV20-1, the J call TRBJ1-2, with D possibly matching TRBD1 (6 bases). Germline V gives CDR1 DFQATT, CDR2 SNEGSKA (reference sequence). The CDR3 has 13 residues. The V end lost 6 bases, the J end lost 4 bases, and 15 bases lay between the germline ends. CDR3 bases: TGCAGTGCGCCGAGGCAGGGGTCCTATGGCTACACCTTC. Translating gives CSAPRQGSYGYTF.

There are many counts of this clonotype. This chain links TRBV5-4 with TRBJ2-7; TRBD2 might be the D (6 bases). This CDR3 contains 12 residues. V was clipped by 3 bases and J by 6 bases, with 10 bases between them. CDR1 is SGHNT, CDR2 YYREEE, per germline (reference sequence). The CDR3 bases are TGTGCCAGCAGCTCGGAGGAGGGCGAGCAGTACTTC. Amino acids: CASSSEEGEQYF.

This clonotype was observed many times. The J gene is TRBJ2-5, the V gene TRBV27; 13 bases map to TRBD2. V trimming: 6 bases; J trimming: 2 bases; junction bases outside the gene matches: 3. CDR1 and CDR2 from the germline V gene are MNHEY and SMNVEV (reference sequence). The CDR3 is 15 amino acids. The CDR3 spells CASSLLAGGQETQYF. DNA for the CDR3: TGTGCCAGCAGCTTACTAGCGGGGGGGCAAGAGACCCAGTACTTC.

This clonotype turned up a few times. The chain has TRBV20-1 and TRBJ1-2; maybe TRBD1 (5 bases). V lost 6 bases and J lost 6, with 11 bases in between. There are 11 residues in the CDR3. Germline values: CDR1 DFQATT, CDR2 SNEGSKA (reference sequence). CDR3 DNA: TGCAGTGCCTTGGGGCCCGATGGCTACACCTTC. It translates to CSALGPDGYTF.

J is TRBJ2-2 and V is TRBV3-1; 10 bases agree with TRBD2. Germline V gene lookup returns CDR1 LGHDT and CDR2 YNNKEL (reference sequence). The CDR3 loop spans 16 amino acids. V was pared by 2 bases and J by 2 bases, with 2 bases of the junction left unmatched. This chain's CDR3 is CASSQTLAGNTGELFF. The CDR3 DNA sequence: TGTGCCAGCAGCCAAACACTAGCGGGAAACACCGGGGAGCTGTTTTTT.

The chain is built from TRBV4-1 and TRBJ2-7, with TRBD2 matching 9 bases. The CDR3 runs 16 residues. The junction had 8 bases not matched to a gene; V was cut back by 4 bases and J by 1 base. Germline V CDR1 and CDR2: MGHRA, YSYEKL. The CDR3 DNA sequence: TGCGCCAGCAGCCTTCAGGGCGGGGGGGGATCCTACGAGCAGTACTTC. Translation gives CASSLQGGGGSYEQYF.

Written as DNA, the CDR3 is TGTGCCAGCAGTTCCCTGCCAGGGGGAGCCAAAAACATTCAGTACTTC. Translating gives CASSSLPGGAKNIQYF. The V gene is TRBV12-3 or TRBV12-4, the J gene TRBJ2-4; 7 positions agree with TRBD1. CDR3 size: 16 residues. The V segment lost 4 bases and the J segment 0 bases; nucleotides outside the gene matches: 6.

This clonotype came up many times. The rearrangement links TRBV29-1 to TRBJ2-1; D may correspond to TRBD1 or TRBD2 (5 bases each). Germline V gene data show CDR1 as SQVTM and CDR2 as ANQGSEA. Between the trimmed V and J ends, which lost 5 bases and 1 base, there was a span of 9 bases. CDR3 size: 13 residues. CDR3 amino acids: CSVKRGSYNEQFF. In nucleotides, the CDR3 is TGCAGCGTTAAGAGGGGTTCCTACAATGAGCAGTTCTTC.

This clonotype was seen at least ten times. The rearrangement uses TRBV7-2 and TRBJ2-1, with D possibly matching TRBD2 (6 bases). Trimming stripped 8 bases from V and 4 bases from J, with 15 bases between. The CDR3 covers 14 residues. The V gene's germline CDR1 is SGHTA and CDR2 FQGNSA. CDR3 residues: CASGSPGGYNEQFF. The CDR3, as DNA: TGTGCCAGCGGGAGCCCCGGGGGATACAATGAGCAGTTCTTC.

The chain couples TRBV20-1 to TRBJ1-2; tentatively, D is TRBD1 (5 bases). CDR3 size: 14 residues. V lost 1 base, J lost 3 bases, and 12 bases lay in between. CDR1 is DFQATT and CDR2 is SNEGSKA in the germline V gene (reference sequence). CDR3 protein: CSARGRETDYGYTF. Written as DNA, the CDR3 is TGCAGTGCTAGAGGCAGGGAGACTGACTATGGCTACACCTTC.

This clonotype has a count of ten or more. The CDR3 protein is CASSQRGIAGAYEQYF. CDR3 coding DNA: TGCGCCAGCAGCCAGAGGGGTATAGCGGGGGCCTACGAGCAGTACTTC. The chain uses TRBV4-3 and TRBJ2-7; 9 bases align to TRBD2. This CDR3 region has 16 residues. Unmatched junction bases numbered 8, after V lost 3 bases and J lost 2 bases. The germline CDR1 and CDR2 sequences are LGHNA and YSLEER.